This entry lists 25 T cell receptor beta chains sequenced from one sample in a study of blood T cells in healthy people across ages (dated by TCRdb to 2013 to 2016). To prepare the library, 5' RACE was applied. TCRdb shows the sequencer as Illumina HiSeq 2500. The second PCR ran for about 6 to 11 cycles and used a J-beta primer mix along with a sample-barcoded 5' primer. TCRdb trimmed public reads at Q25 via fastp, called clones via MiXCR and kept in-frame beta chains. Here each entry gathers all rows of one CDR3 protein and keeps the most common genes and DNA. The sample contains about 1.6 million distinct CDR3 sequences, 30% to 40% of them found a single time. The ten top clones hold approximately 11% of the sample. The specimen sequenced was blood. The receptors originated from a woman aged 25 to 39 in good health.

The J gene is TRBJ2-7, the V gene TRBV20-1; 15 positions match TRBD2. Per germline, CDR1 DFQATT and CDR2 SNEGSKA (reference sequence). V was pared by 1 base and J by 1 base, with 2 bases of the junction left unmatched. This CDR3 region has 16 residues. CDR3 nucleotide sequence: TGCAGTGCTAGAGGGACTAGCGGGGGGGCGTCCTACGAGCAGTACTTC. This encodes CSARGTSGGASYEQYF.

The rearrangement uses TRBV27 and TRBJ1-2, with D perhaps TRBD1 (5 bases). The V gene's germline CDR1 is MNHEY and CDR2 SMNVEV (reference sequence). The CDR3 totals 15 residues. Trimming shortened V by 5 bases and J by 2 bases, and 15 bases separated the two germline ends. Written as DNA, the CDR3 is TGTGCCAGCAGTCCCCAACCTGACAGAAACTATGGCTACACCTTC. Translation: CASSPQPDRNYGYTF.

The chain couples TRBV20-1 to TRBJ1-2; TRBD1 matches at 7 bases. V shed 2 bases, J shed 1 base, and the junction held 10 bases outside the gene matches. The length of the CDR3 is 16 residues. Germline V gene lookup returns CDR1 DFQATT and CDR2 SNEGSKA (reference sequence). For the CDR3, the DNA is TGCAGTGCTAGACCCCGAGACAGGGAGTATAACTATGGCTACACCTTC. This sequence encodes CSARPRDREYNYGYTF.

The gene calls are TRBV6-5 and TRBJ2-1; D assignment may be TRBD1 or TRBD2 (5 bases each). The CDR3 runs 14 residues. The germline gives CDR1 MNHEY, CDR2 SVGAGI. V was cut by 2 bases and J by 9 bases, with 14 bases left in between. The CDR3 coding sequence is TGTGCCAGCAGTTACGGGACGGGAAGGGGTGAGCAGTTCTTC. It encodes CASSYGTGRGEQFF.

This clonotype came up a few times. The chain has TRBV6-6 and TRBJ2-1; 8 nucleotides align to TRBD1. After removal of 6 bases from V and 2 bases from J, the junction contained 3 bases not matched to a gene. CDR3 size: 14 residues. Germline V gene sequence: CDR1 MNHNY, CDR2 SVGAGI (reference sequence). In DNA form, the CDR3 reads TGTGCCAGCAGGCAGGGGGCTGCCTACAATGAGCAGTTCTTC. Protein product: CASRQGAAYNEQFF.

The V call is TRBV27, the J call TRBJ2-3, with D possibly being TRBD1 (5 bases). Between the trimmed V and J ends, which lost 6 bases and 2 bases, there was a span of 12 bases. Germline CDR1 reads MNHEY; CDR2 reads SMNVEV (reference sequence). This CDR3 contains 14 residues. The CDR3 loop is CASSPVDNTDTQYF. DNA for the CDR3: TGTGCCAGCAGCCCCGTGGACAACACAGATACGCAGTATTTT.

Only a few counts were recorded for this clonotype. The chain combines TRBV5-5 with TRBJ1-5; D perhaps matches TRBD1 (5 bases). Between the trimmed V and J ends, which lost 0 bases and 10 bases, there was a span of 14 bases. This CDR3 comprises 14 residues. In germline, CDR1 is SGHKS, CDR2 YYEKEE (reference sequence). In DNA form, the CDR3 reads TGTGCCAGCAGCTTGGCTCTGGGGACTGGACCCCAGCATTTT. Its translation: CASSLALGTGPQHF.

With regard to this clonotype: A read error may be the cause here, since a much bigger clone is one base away. This chain links TRBV7-7 with TRBJ2-5; D remains ambiguous. Germline CDR1 SSHAT, CDR2 FNYEAQ (reference sequence). The CDR3 loop spans 16 amino acids. The CDR3 sequence is CASSLRKQVNGETRYF. The DNA of the CDR3 is TGTGCCAGCAGCTTACGGAAGCAGGTTAATGGAGAGACCCGGTACTTC.

V is TRBV28 and J is TRBJ2-7, with D perhaps being TRBD1 or TRBD2 (5 bases each). V was clipped by 8 bases and J by 0 bases, with 11 bases between them. CDR3 length: 13 amino acids. Per germline, CDR1 MDHEN and CDR2 SYDVKM. The CDR3 loop is CASGAGNSYEQYF. CDR3 sequence (DNA): TGTGCCAGCGGGGCGGGCAACTCCTACGAGCAGTACTTC.

This clonotype was found a few times. The chain links TRBV25-1 to TRBJ2-3, with 7 positions matching TRBD1. V gave up 5 bases and J gave up 0 bases; unmatched junction bases: 8. This CDR3 contains 16 residues. Germline V gene lookup returns CDR1 MGHDK and CDR2 SYGVNS. The CDR3 sequence: CASSTSTGASTDTQYF. The CDR3 bases are TGTGCCAGCAGTACCTCCACAGGGGCTAGCACAGATACGCAGTATTTT.

This clonotype has only a few counts. The genes are TRBV10-2 and TRBJ1-2; tentative D call: TRBD1 (5 bases). The V end was cut by 7 bases, the J end by 6 bases, with 15 bases between. Looked up from germline, CDR1 is WSHSY and CDR2 is SAAADI. This CDR3 comprises 13 residues. The CDR3 loop is CASIGGSKDGYTF. The DNA of the CDR3 is TGCGCCAGCATTGGGGGAAGTAAGGATGGCTACACCTTC.

Details on this clonotype: Relative to the germline gene, one junction end is altered; a read error may explain this. The rearrangement uses TRBV30 and TRBJ2-1, with D possibly being TRBD2 (5 bases). This CDR3 comprises 15 residues. Germline CDR1 is GTSNPN and CDR2 is SVGIG (reference sequence). This chain's CDR3 is CAWSHQRTMGNGQFF. In nucleotides, the CDR3 is TGTGCCTGGAGTCATCAGCGGACCATGGGCAATGGGCAGTTCTTC.

This clonotype turned up a few times. The CDR3 here is CASSQDWRNEQFF. The CDR3 coding sequence is TGTGCCAGCAGCCAAGATTGGCGGAATGAGCAGTTCTTC. J is TRBJ2-1 and V is TRBV3-1; D is uncertain. This CDR3 has 13 amino acids. V was pared by 0 bases and J by 7 bases, with 7 bases between. CDR1 and CDR2 from the germline V gene are LGHDT and YNNKEL (reference sequence).

This chain connects TRBV12-3 or TRBV12-4 to TRBJ1-1; maybe TRBD1 (6 bases). Deletions cut 6 bases from V and 0 bases from J, with 11 bases between. The CDR3 sequence is 14 residues long. In nucleotides, the CDR3 is TGTGCCAGCAGATCGGACAGATTGAACACTGAAGCTTTCTTT. Amino acids: CASRSDRLNTEAFF.

This clonotype was seen more than once but under ten times. The chain uses TRBV7-3 and TRBJ2-5, with a weak D call TRBD2 (5 bases). Germline CDR1 SGHTA, CDR2 FQGTGA. The CDR3 loop spans 15 amino acids. V lost 1 base and J lost 3, with 12 bases in between. DNA of the CDR3: TGTGCCAGCAGCTTAAAGCGGAGGCCGGAAGAGACCCAGTACTTC. This codes for CASSLKRRPEETQYF.

This clonotype has just a few counts. This rearrangement joins TRBV6-1 to TRBJ1-5; D call uncertain. Germline CDR1 reads MNHNS; CDR2 reads SASEGT. CDR3 length equals 13 residues. V was clipped by 4 bases and J by 6 bases, with 10 bases between them. The DNA for the CDR3 is TGTGCCAGCAGTGTCGGTAAGGCTCAGCCCCAGCATTTT. Amino acid sequence: CASSVGKAQPQHF.

In its sample, this clonotype was seen a few times. The chain is built from TRBV20-1 and TRBJ2-3; 8 bases are a match to TRBD2. Germline V gives CDR1 DFQATT, CDR2 SNEGSKA (reference sequence). The length of the CDR3 is 16 residues. V gave up 6 bases and J gave up 4 bases; unmatched junction bases: 15. This CDR3 is CSAPNRAGGVADTQYF. The CDR3 coding sequence is TGCAGTGCCCCGAACAGGGCCGGGGGGGTGGCAGATACGCAGTATTTT.

The table lists this clonotype with a few counts. V and J are TRBV4-1 and TRBJ1-2; 8 bases are a match to TRBD1. This CDR3 is 15 amino acids long. The V and J ends lost 2 bases and 3 bases, in that order; junction bases with no gene match: 5. In germline, CDR1 is MGHRA, CDR2 YSYEKL. CDR3 nucleotides: TGCGCCAGCAGCCAACCAGGACAGGGCCACTATGGCTACACCTTC. Translating gives CASSQPGQGHYGYTF.

This clonotype was seen a few times. This sequence joins TRBV6-2 or TRBV6-3 and TRBJ2-7; no firm D call. Trimming pared 2 bases from V and 4 bases from J, leaving 12 bases between. This CDR3 is built from 14 residues. In germline, CDR1 is MNHEY, CDR2 SVGEGT. In DNA form, the CDR3 reads TGTGCCAGCAGTTACGGGGTGAAGGGTTACGAGCAGTACTTC. Translation: CASSYGVKGYEQYF.

Notes on this clonotype: At one end the junction does not follow the germline gene, possibly because of a read error. The rearrangement joins TRBV10-3 to TRBJ2-1; TRBD1 matches at 7 bases. The CDR3 contains 14 residues. Germline lookup yields CDR1 ENHRY and CDR2 SYGVKD. The CDR3 here is CAIRHGTVYNKQFF. DNA for the CDR3: TGCGCCATTAGACACGGGACAGTTTACAATAAGCAGTTCTTC.

The V call is TRBV27, the J call TRBJ1-4; TRBD1 is a possible D gene (6 bases). The CDR3 covers 16 residues. Germline V gene lookup returns CDR1 MNHEY and CDR2 SMNVEV (reference sequence). Trimming cost V 4 bases and J 6 bases, with 18 bases left between them. CDR3 sequence reads: CASSSPARGAHEKLFF. The CDR3 DNA is TGTGCCAGCAGTTCACCCGCAAGGGGGGCCCATGAAAAACTGTTTTTT. The whole variable domain, remainder taken from reference TRBV27 and TRBJ1-4, is EAQVTQNPRYLITVTGKKLTVTCSQNMNHEYMSWYRQDPGLGLRQIYYSMNVEVTDKGDVPEGYKVSRKEKRNFPLILESPSPNQTSLYFCASSSPARGAHEKLFFGSGTQLSVL.

The chain links TRBV20-1 to TRBJ2-4; possibly TRBD1 for D (5 bases). Trimming removed 1 base at V and 7 bases at J, with 8 bases between. CDR3 length: 12 residues. Germline CDR1 and CDR2: DFQATT and SNEGSKA (reference sequence). DNA for the CDR3: TGCAGTGCTAGAGGCCCAGGGAACATTCAGTACTTC. Protein: CSARGPGNIQYF.

The chain has TRBV2 and TRBJ2-1; no reliable D call. Deletions cut 6 bases from V and 7 bases from J, with 10 bases between. Looked up from germline, CDR1 is SNHLY and CDR2 is FYNNEI. The CDR3 has 12 residues. The CDR3 loop is CASRADKNEQFF. As DNA, the CDR3 is TGTGCCAGCAGGGCTGATAAGAATGAGCAGTTCTTC. Complete variable domain (other parts from reference TRBV2 and TRBJ2-1): EPEVTQTPSHQVTQMGQEVILRCVPISNHLYFYWYRQILGQKVEFLVSFYNNEISEKSEIFDDQFSVERPDGSNFTLKIRSTKLEDSAMYFCASRADKNEQFFGPGTRLTVL.

The rearrangement uses TRBV15 and TRBJ2-5; D is unclear. Germline V gives CDR1 LNHNV, CDR2 YYDKDF (reference sequence). Between the trimmed V and J ends, which lost 0 bases and 4 bases, there was a span of 9 bases. The CDR3 has 14 amino acids. The CDR3: CATSRDNSGETQYF. Here the CDR3 DNA reads TGTGCCACCAGCAGAGATAATTCGGGAGAGACCCAGTACTTC.

V is TRBV12-3 or TRBV12-4 and J is TRBJ2-2; the match to TRBD2 covers 8 bases. Trimming removed 7 bases from V and 5 bases from J; junction bases left unmatched: 9. The CDR3 runs to 15 residues. The CDR3 region has the DNA TGTGCCAGCAAGAACGGGGGGGACCGTACCGGGGAGCTGTTTTTT. Protein product: CASKNGGDRTGELFF.